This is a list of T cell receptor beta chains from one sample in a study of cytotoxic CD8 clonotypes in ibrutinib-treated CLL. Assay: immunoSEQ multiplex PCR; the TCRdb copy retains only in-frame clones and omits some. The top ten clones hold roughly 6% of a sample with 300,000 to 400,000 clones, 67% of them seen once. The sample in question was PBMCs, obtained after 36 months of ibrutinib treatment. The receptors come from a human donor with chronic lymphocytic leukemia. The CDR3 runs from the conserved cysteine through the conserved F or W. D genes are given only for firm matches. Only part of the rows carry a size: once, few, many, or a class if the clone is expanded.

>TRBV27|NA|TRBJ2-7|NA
CASSLEPGRRYEQYF
TGTGCCAGCAGCCTAGAGCCGGGACGGAGGTACGAGCAGTACTTC
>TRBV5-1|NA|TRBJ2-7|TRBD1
CASRKTQGGRYEQYF
TGCGCCAGCAGAAAGACCCAAGGGGGCCGCTACGAGCAGTACTTC
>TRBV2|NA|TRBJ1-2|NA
CASSRGYGYTF
TGTGCCAGCAGCAGGGGATACGGCTACACCTTC
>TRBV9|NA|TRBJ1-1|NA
CASSVRPDSITEAFF
TGTGCCAGCAGCGTCCGGCCTGACAGCATCACTGAAGCTTTCTTT
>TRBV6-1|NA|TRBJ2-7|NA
CASNPHSYEQYF
TGTGCCAGCAACCCTCATTCCTACGAGCAGTACTTC
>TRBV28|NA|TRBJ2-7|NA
CASSLGIYEQYF
TGTGCCAGCAGTTTAGGGATTTACGAGCAGTACTTC
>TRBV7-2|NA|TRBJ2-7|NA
CASSQSGLFEQYF
TGTGCCAGCAGCCAGTCCGGGTTATTCGAGCAGTACTTC
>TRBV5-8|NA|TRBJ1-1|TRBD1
CASSFPGQGSTEAFF
TGTGCCAGCAGCTTTCCGGGACAGGGGTCCACTGAAGCTTTCTTT
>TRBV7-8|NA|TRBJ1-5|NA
CASSLARGGPGNQPQHF
TGTGCCAGCAGCTTAGCGCGGGGGGGGCCGGGCAATCAGCCCCAGCATTTT
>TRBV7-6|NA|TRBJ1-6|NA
CASSLDPRDSSYNSPLHF
TGTGCCAGCAGCCTAGACCCCAGAGACAGCTCCTATAATTCACCCCTCCACTTT
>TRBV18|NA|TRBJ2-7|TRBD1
CASSPATGGHEQYF
TGTGCCAGCTCACCAGCGACAGGGGGCCACGAGCAGTACTTC
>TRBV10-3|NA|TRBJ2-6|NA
CAISVLSGANVLTF
TGTGCCATCAGTGTTCTCTCTGGGGCCAACGTCCTGACTTTC
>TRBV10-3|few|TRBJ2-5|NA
CAASWGRTQETQYF
TGTGCCGCAAGTTGGGGGAGAACCCAAGAGACCCAGTACTTC
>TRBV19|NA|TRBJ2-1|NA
CASSIALNNEQFF
TGTGCCAGTAGTATAGCCCTAAACAATGAGCAGTTCTTC
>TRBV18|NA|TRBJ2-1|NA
CASSPGQWSSYNEQFF
TGTGCCAGCTCCCCCGGACAGTGGAGCTCCTACAATGAGCAGTTCTTC
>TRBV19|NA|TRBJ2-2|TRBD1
CASSIDWDRDHTGELFF
TGTGCCAGTAGTATAGATTGGGACAGGGATCACACCGGGGAGCTGTTTTTT
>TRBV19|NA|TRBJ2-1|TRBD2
CASSIRPGTSVEQFF
TGTGCCAGTAGTATACGACCCGGGACTAGCGTTGAGCAGTTCTTC
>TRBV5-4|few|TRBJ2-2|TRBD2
CASSSPTSGRSLTGELFF
TGTGCCAGCAGCTCCCCGACTAGCGGGAGGTCCCTCACCGGGGAGCTGTTTTTT
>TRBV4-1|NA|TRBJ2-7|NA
CASSPHRSGGKGTYEQYF
TGCGCCAGCAGCCCCCACCGGAGCGGCGGAAAGGGTACCTACGAGCAGTACTTC
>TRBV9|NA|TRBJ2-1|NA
CASSGPGGAGSYNEQFF
TGTGCCAGCAGCGGACCTGGCGGGGCTGGCTCCTACAATGAGCAGTTCTTC
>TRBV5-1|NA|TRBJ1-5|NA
CASSLPTVKQPQHF
TGCGCCAGCAGCTTGCCGACAGTCAAGCAGCCCCAGCATTTT
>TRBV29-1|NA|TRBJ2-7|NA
CSVEEGLGQYF
TGCAGCGTTGAAGAGGGTTTGGGGCAGTACTTC
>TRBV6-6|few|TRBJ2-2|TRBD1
CASSYLDRAGELFF
TGTGCCAGCAGTTACCTGGACAGGGCCGGGGAGCTGTTTTTT
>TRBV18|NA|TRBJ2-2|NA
CASSRNTNTGELFF
TGTGCCAGCTCACGGAACACGAACACCGGGGAGCTGTTTTTT
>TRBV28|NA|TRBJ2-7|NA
CASTHYLQGGEQYF
TGTGCCAGCACCCATTACTTACAGGGAGGCGAGCAGTACTTC
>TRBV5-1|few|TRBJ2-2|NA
CASSYRYSTGELFF
TGCGCCAGCAGCTACCGATATAGCACCGGGGAGCTGTTTTTT
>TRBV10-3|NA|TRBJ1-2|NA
CAISESYRERYGYTF
TGTGCCATCAGTGAGTCCTACAGGGAACGCTATGGCTACACCTTC
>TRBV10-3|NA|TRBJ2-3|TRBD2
CAISSLGTSGSGTDTQYF
TGTGCCATCAGTTCCCTAGGGACTAGCGGGAGCGGGACAGATACGCAGTATTTT
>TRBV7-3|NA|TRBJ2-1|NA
CASSLAGTSSYNEQFF
TGTGCCAGCAGCTTGGCCGGGACCAGCTCCTACAATGAGCAGTTCTTC
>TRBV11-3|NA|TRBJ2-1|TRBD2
CASSLGTSSIFQQFF
TGTGCCAGCAGCTTGGGGACTAGTTCGATTTTCCAGCAGTTCTTC
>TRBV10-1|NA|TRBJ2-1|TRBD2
CASSESGLAHEQFF
TGCGCCAGCAGTGAGTCGGGACTAGCCCATGAGCAGTTCTTC
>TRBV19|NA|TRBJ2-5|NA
CASSAVRWETQYF
TGTGCCAGTAGTGCCGTACGTTGGGAGACCCAGTACTTC
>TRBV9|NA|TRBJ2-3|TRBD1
CASSYRDRGSDTQYF
TGTGCCAGCAGCTACCGGGACAGGGGGTCAGATACGCAGTATTTT
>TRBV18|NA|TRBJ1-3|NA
CASSAGASSGNTIYF
TGTGCCAGCTCAGCTGGCGCAAGCTCTGGAAACACCATATATTTT
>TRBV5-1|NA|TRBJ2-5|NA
CASRGSTGGGETQYF
TGCGCCAGCAGGGGCTCTACGGGGGGCGGAGAGACCCAGTACTTC
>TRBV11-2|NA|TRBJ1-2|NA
CASSSTPSGQYGYTF
TGTGCCAGCAGCTCGACCCCCTCAGGACAGTATGGCTACACCTTC
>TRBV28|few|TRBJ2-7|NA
CASSWTGPYEQYF
TGTGCCAGCAGTTGGACGGGGCCCTACGAGCAGTACTTC
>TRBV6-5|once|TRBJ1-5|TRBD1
CASRPGQGRQPQHF
TGTGCCAGCAGGCCGGGACAGGGGCGTCAGCCCCAGCATTTT
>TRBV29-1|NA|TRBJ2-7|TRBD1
CSVTTGTGPYEQYF
TGCAGCGTTACAACCGGGACAGGACCCTACGAGCAGTACTTC
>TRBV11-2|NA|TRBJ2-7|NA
CASSTDYEQYF
TGTGCCAGCAGCACCGACTACGAGCAGTACTTC
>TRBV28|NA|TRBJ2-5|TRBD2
CASSLAGGLRETQYF
TGTGCCAGCAGTCTAGCGGGAGGTTTAAGGGAGACCCAGTACTTC
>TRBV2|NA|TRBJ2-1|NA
CASTRSRGSYNEQFF
TGTGCCAGCACCCGGAGCAGAGGCTCCTACAATGAGCAGTTCTTC
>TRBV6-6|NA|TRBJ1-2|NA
CASSYPAGDGYTF
TGTGCCAGCAGTTACCCGGCGGGAGATGGCTACACCTTC
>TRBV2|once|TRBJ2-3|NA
CASSLLGTLTDTQYF
TGTGCCAGCAGTCTGTTAGGGACACTCACAGATACGCAGTATTTT
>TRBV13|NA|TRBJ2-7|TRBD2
CASSPTSGGAPSHEQYF
TGTGCCAGCAGCCCAACTAGCGGGGGAGCCCCTTCCCACGAGCAGTACTTC
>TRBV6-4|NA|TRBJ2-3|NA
CASSASTNTDTQYF
TGTGCCAGCAGTGCATCCACCAACACAGATACGCAGTATTTT
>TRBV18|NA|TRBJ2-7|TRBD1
CASSASDRGGPRHEQYF
TGTGCCAGCTCAGCGAGCGACAGGGGGGGTCCTCGCCACGAGCAGTACTTC
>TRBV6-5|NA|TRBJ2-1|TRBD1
CASSRGPYNEQFF
TGTGCCAGCAGCAGGGGGCCCTACAATGAGCAGTTCTTC
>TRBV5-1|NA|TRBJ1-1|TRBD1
CASSIKQGADTEAFF
TGCGCCAGCAGCATAAAACAGGGGGCGGACACTGAAGCTTTCTTT
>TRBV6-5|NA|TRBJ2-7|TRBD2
CASRSTGTSHEQYF
TGTGCCAGCAGGAGTACCGGGACTAGTCACGAGCAGTACTTC
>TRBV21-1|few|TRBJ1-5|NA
CASSKVEDSSNQPQHF
TGTGCCAGCAGCAAAGTGGAGGACAGCTCTAATCAGCCCCAGCATTTT